Listed below are T cell receptor beta chains from one sample, sequenced in a study of blood T cell repertoires in COVID-19. The protocol was immunoSEQ multiplex PCR, while the TCRdb copy is restricted to in-frame clones and leaves out a portion. The sample holds approximately 68,000 clones; around 86% are singletons and the top ten take 6.5% to 8%. The sequenced sample was peripheral blood. These receptors were obtained from a man aged 50 to 60 with active COVID-19. CDR3s include the opening cysteine and the closing phenylalanine or tryptophan. Fields, in order: J gene, V gene, D gene, clone size, CDR3 DNA, CDR3 protein. A D gene is named only where the DNA matches it firmly. Size is omitted from some rows. Given values are once, few, many or a class for expanded clones.

J gene: TRBJ2-7; V gene: TRBV18; D gene: .; clone size: .; CDR3 DNA: TGTGCCAGCTCACCGGACTCCTCCTACGAGCAGTACTTC; CDR3 protein: CASSPDSSYEQYF
J gene: TRBJ1-6; V gene: TRBV2; D gene: .; clone size: .; CDR3 DNA: TGTGCCAGCAGTGAACAGGGTCACAATTCACCCCTCCACTTT; CDR3 protein: CASSEQGHNSPLHF
J gene: TRBJ2-4; V gene: TRBV18; D gene: TRBD1; clone size: .; CDR3 DNA: TGTGCCAGCTCACGGCAGGGGGAGGCCAAAAACATTCAGTACTTC; CDR3 protein: CASSRQGEAKNIQYF
J gene: TRBJ2-2; V gene: TRBV7-2; D gene: .; clone size: .; CDR3 DNA: TGTGCCAGCAGCTTAGTTCTGTCCGGGGAGCTGTTTTTT; CDR3 protein: CASSLVLSGELFF
J gene: TRBJ2-2; V gene: TRBV11-1; D gene: .; clone size: .; CDR3 DNA: TGTGCCAGCAGCCGCGACACGGGAGGGGAGCTGTTTTTT; CDR3 protein: CASSRDTGGELFF
J gene: TRBJ1-5; V gene: TRBV18; D gene: .; clone size: .; CDR3 DNA: TGTGCCAGCTCACCACCGGGAGAACAGCCCCAGCATTTT; CDR3 protein: CASSPPGEQPQHF
J gene: TRBJ1-1; V gene: TRBV5-1; D gene: TRBD1; clone size: .; CDR3 DNA: TGCGCCAGCAGCTTGGTCCGACAGGGCGGAAACACTGAAGCTTTCTTT; CDR3 protein: CASSLVRQGGNTEAFF
J gene: TRBJ2-1; V gene: TRBV28; D gene: .; clone size: once; CDR3 DNA: TGTGCCAGCAGTCTTTGGGGGGGCCCCTACAATGAGCAGTTCTTC; CDR3 protein: CASSLWGGPYNEQFF
J gene: TRBJ1-6; V gene: TRBV5-1; D gene: TRBD1; clone size: .; CDR3 DNA: TGCGCCAGCAGCTTCGGGACAGATAATTCACCCCTCCACTTT; CDR3 protein: CASSFGTDNSPLHF
J gene: TRBJ1-1; V gene: TRBV2; D gene: TRBD1; clone size: .; CDR3 DNA: TGTGCCAGCAGTGAAGAGGGGACAGGAGCCGCCAACACTGAAGCTTTCTTT; CDR3 protein: CASSEEGTGAANTEAFF
J gene: TRBJ2-7; V gene: TRBV19; D gene: TRBD2; clone size: once; CDR3 DNA: TGTGCCAGTAGTGTTCTAGCGGGAGAATCCTACGAGCAGTACTTC; CDR3 protein: CASSVLAGESYEQYF
J gene: TRBJ2-7; V gene: TRBV3-1/TRBV3-2; D gene: TRBD2; clone size: once; CDR3 DNA: TGTGCCAGCAGCCAAGATCAGGCGGGGGGCCATGGCGAGCAGTACTTC; CDR3 protein: CASSQDQAGGHGEQYF
J gene: TRBJ2-7; V gene: TRBV30; D gene: .; clone size: .; CDR3 DNA: TGTGCCTGGAGACGAGGGAGGCCCTACGAGCAGTACTTC; CDR3 protein: CAWRRGRPYEQYF
J gene: TRBJ2-1; V gene: TRBV5-8; D gene: TRBD2; clone size: .; CDR3 DNA: TGTGCCAGCGAGTTTGAAGGACTAGCGGGAGGGAATGAGCAGTTCTTC; CDR3 protein: CASEFEGLAGGNEQFF
J gene: TRBJ2-1; V gene: TRBV18; D gene: TRBD1; clone size: .; CDR3 DNA: TGTGCCAGCTCGGACAGGTCCAATGAGCAGTTCTTC; CDR3 protein: CASSDRSNEQFF
J gene: TRBJ2-1; V gene: TRBV7-9; D gene: .; clone size: .; CDR3 DNA: TGTGCCAGCAGGAATCCTACCTACAATGAGCAGTTCTTC; CDR3 protein: CASRNPTYNEQFF
J gene: TRBJ1-5; V gene: TRBV7-9; D gene: TRBD1; clone size: few; CDR3 DNA: TGTGCCAGCAGCTCGACAGGGACCAATCAGCCCCAGCATTTT; CDR3 protein: CASSSTGTNQPQHF
J gene: TRBJ2-5; V gene: TRBV5-1; D gene: TRBD1; clone size: .; CDR3 DNA: TGCGCCAGCAGCCCCTATGGCACAGGGGGTTGGGAGACCCAGTACTTC; CDR3 protein: CASSPYGTGGWETQYF
J gene: TRBJ2-1; V gene: TRBV7-6; D gene: .; clone size: .; CDR3 DNA: TGTGCCAGCAGCTTAACCTTAGGGGCTACCAATGAGCAGTTCTTC; CDR3 protein: CASSLTLGATNEQFF
J gene: TRBJ1-1; V gene: TRBV6-5; D gene: TRBD1; clone size: .; CDR3 DNA: TGTGCCAGCGAGAGGGGGCGATTTGTTGAAGCTTTCTTT; CDR3 protein: CASERGRFVEAFF